This TCR beta chain was recovered during a study of blood T cell repertoires in COVID-19. The V gene's germline CDR1 is SNHLY and CDR2 FYNNEI. CDR3 length: 14 residues. The V end lost 4 bases, the J end lost 3 bases, and 13 bases lay between the germline ends. This table comes from immunoSEQ multiplex PCR, and its TCRdb copy is limited to in-frame clones, with some not included. The sample lists about 120,000 clones; approximately 87% were seen once. The receptor's source is a man aged 60-69 years with acute or convalescent COVID-19. The J gene is TRBJ2-7, the V gene TRBV2, with D perhaps TRBD2 (6 bases). Input material: peripheral blood. This CDR3 reads CASSGRGRNYEQYF. The CDR3 DNA is TGTGCCAGCAGTGGGAGGGGCAGAAACTACGAGCAGTACTTC.